This entry lists 20 T cell receptor beta chains sequenced from one sample in a study of T cells after yellow fever vaccination. One entry per CDR3 protein results from TCRdb running MiXCR on the 5' RACE reads. The sample holds nearly 300,000 distinct CDR3 sequences, roughly 8.7% seen once. The starting material was CD4+ T cells sorted from PBMCs, obtained 5 days after the yellow fever booster vaccination. These TCRs come from a man between 18 and 35 years old who received the YFV17D yellow fever vaccine.

The V call is TRBV7-2, the J call TRBJ2-5; D possibly matches TRBD1 or TRBD2 (5 bases each). Deletions cut 5 bases from V and 4 bases from J, with 17 bases between. Germline lookup yields CDR1 SGHTA and CDR2 FQGNSA. This CDR3 has 15 amino acids. The CDR3 protein is CASSLGYGALETQYF. CDR3 nucleotide sequence: TGTGCCAGCAGCCTAGGCTACGGGGCCCTAGAGACCCAGTACTTC.

This clonotype has at least ten counts. The chain links TRBV12-3 or TRBV12-4 to TRBJ1-1, with D tentatively TRBD1 (6 bases). The CDR3 covers 13 residues. V was trimmed by 6 bases and J by 1 base, leaving 9 bases between them. CDR3 residues: CASSGQTNTEAFF. The CDR3 nucleotides are TGTGCCAGCAGCGGACAGACGAACACTGAAGCTTTCTTT.

V is TRBV2 and J is TRBJ2-5, with TRBD2 matching over 7 bases. CDR1 SNHLY and CDR2 FYNNEI come from the germline V gene. This CDR3 has 13 residues. The ends lost 4 bases at V and 1 base at J; junction bases unmatched: 0. The CDR3 here is CASSASGQETQYF. CDR3 in DNA: TGTGCCAGCAGTGCTAGCGGCCAAGAGACCCAGTACTTC.

This clonotype was observed many times. The genes are TRBV4-3 and TRBJ2-2; perhaps D is TRBD1 or TRBD2 (5 bases each). Germline assignment: CDR1 LGHNA and CDR2 YSLEER. This CDR3 is built from 18 residues. The V and J ends lost 2 bases and 0 bases respectively, with 16 bases between them. CDR3 sequence: CASSQYDRGRANTGELFF. In nucleotides, the CDR3 is TGCGCCAGCAGCCAATACGATCGGGGACGTGCGAACACCGGGGAGCTGTTTTTT.

This chain joins TRBV20-1 and TRBJ1-5; a weak D match, TRBD1 (5 bases). V shed 4 bases and J shed 4 bases, with 8 bases lying between them. The CDR3 runs to 12 residues. Germline V gives CDR1 DFQATT, CDR2 SNEGSKA (reference sequence). CDR3 DNA sequence: TGCAGTGCTAAATACAGGAATCAGCCCCAGCATTTT. Translated: CSAKYRNQPQHF.

The chain joins TRBV28 to TRBJ2-3; 8 bases are shared with TRBD1. The CDR3 spans 14 residues. Germline V lookup: CDR1 MDHEN, CDR2 SYDVKM. The ends lost 5 bases at V and 4 bases at J; junction bases unmatched: 5. CDR3 nucleotide sequence: TGTGCCAGCAGTAGACAGGGGAGCGCAGATACGCAGTATTTT. Amino acid sequence: CASSRQGSADTQYF. The full variable domain, in which reference TRBV28 and TRBJ2-3 provide the parts outside the CDR3, is DVKVTQSSRYLVKRTGEKVFLECVQDMDHENMFWYRQDPGLGLRLIYFSYDVKMKEKGDIPEGYSVSREKKERFSLILESASTNQTSMYLCASSRQGSADTQYFGPGTRLTVL.

J is TRBJ2-1 and V is TRBV5-1, with D possibly matching TRBD2 (6 bases). CDR1 SGHRS and CDR2 YFSETQ come from the germline V gene. V lost 0 bases and J 10 bases, leaving 17 bases between the germline ends. The CDR3 has 15 residues. Here the CDR3 reads CASSLELAVGGEQFF. CDR3 in DNA: TGCGCCAGCAGCTTGGAACTAGCTGTAGGTGGGGAGCAGTTCTTC.

This clonotype was picked up many times. This chain's CDR3 is CASSFGQGERDGYTF. The CDR3 nucleotides are TGCGCCAGCAGCTTCGGACAGGGGGAAAGGGATGGCTACACCTTC. The chain joins TRBV5-1 to TRBJ1-2; 10 nucleotides line up with TRBD1. CDR1 and CDR2 (germline): SGHRS, YFSETQ. The CDR3 covers 15 residues. Trimming cost V 2 bases and J 6 bases; bases outside gene matches: 7.

This clonotype appeared a few times. The rearrangement links TRBV7-3 to TRBJ1-1; perhaps TRBD1 as D (5 bases). Between the trimmed V and J ends, which lost 2 bases and 1 base, there was a span of 17 bases. Germline CDR1 and CDR2: SGHTA and FQGTGA. The CDR3 is 17 amino acids. The CDR3 loop reads CASSLLGGAGGNTEAFF. Written as DNA, the CDR3 is TGTGCCAGCAGCTTATTAGGAGGGGCAGGAGGGAACACTGAAGCTTTCTTT.

This clonotype was observed a few times. A read error may account for a junction end that differs from germline. J is TRBJ2-5 and V is TRBV7-7; D is possibly TRBD2 (7 bases). There are 16 residues in the CDR3. Per germline, CDR1 SSHAT and CDR2 FNYEAQ (reference sequence). The CDR3 coding sequence is TGTGCTAGCAGCTTACACCCAGCGGGACAACCCGGGACCCAGTACTTC. The encoded protein is CASSLHPAGQPGTQYF. Full variable domain (outside the CDR3, taken from reference TRBV7-7 and TRBJ2-5): GAGVSQSPRYKVTKRGQDVTLRCDPISSHATLYWYQQALGQGPEFLTYFNYEAQPDKSGLPSDRFSAERPEGSISTLTIQRTEQRDSAMYRCASSLHPAGQPGTQYFGPGTRLLVL.

The chain uses TRBV11-2 and TRBJ2-2; 8 nucleotides match TRBD1. In germline, CDR1 is SGHAT, CDR2 FQNNGV. CDR3 length: 16 amino acids. V trimming: 1 base; J trimming: 6 bases; junction bases outside the gene matches: 7. CDR3 coding DNA: TGTGCCAGCAGCTTAGCACGGGACAGGCGGGCCGGGGAGCTGTTTTTT. This sequence encodes CASSLARDRRAGELFF.

This clonotype has at least ten counts. The chain uses TRBV19 and TRBJ1-3; D remains ambiguous. Germline V CDR1 and CDR2: LNHDA, SQIVND (reference sequence). V was trimmed by 7 bases and J by 2 bases, leaving 6 bases between them. This CDR3 has 12 residues. The CDR3 loop is CASISAGNTIYF. The CDR3 DNA reads TGTGCCAGTATCTCGGCTGGAAACACCATATATTTT.

This clonotype has only a few counts. The chain recombines TRBV20-1 with TRBJ1-1, with no clear D. The CDR3 length is 12 residues. V shed 0 bases and J shed 1 base, with 3 bases lying between them. In germline, CDR1 is DFQATT, CDR2 SNEGSKA (reference sequence). CDR3: CSAREQNTEAFF. CDR3 bases: TGCAGTGCTAGAGAACAGAACACTGAAGCTTTCTTT.

The sample holds a few counts of this clonotype. The V gene is TRBV5-1, the J gene TRBJ1-2; possibly TRBD1 for D (5 bases). V was shortened by 0 bases and J by 0 bases, with 9 bases between the two germline ends. Germline CDR1 and CDR2: SGHRS and YFSETQ. CDR3 length equals 15 residues. In nucleotides, the CDR3 is TGCGCCAGCAGCTTGGAAGCGGGGGCTAACTATGGCTACACCTTC. Translating gives CASSLEAGANYGYTF.

In its sample, this clonotype was seen a few times. The chain uses TRBV20-1 and TRBJ2-2; D remains unclear. The V end lost 4 bases, the J end lost 2 bases, and 11 bases lay between the germline ends. Germline CDR1 reads DFQATT; CDR2 reads SNEGSKA (reference sequence). CDR3 length: 14 amino acids. The CDR3 region has the DNA TGCAGTGCTAATCCATCCTCAAACACCGGGGAGCTGTTTTTT. Its protein product is CSANPSSNTGELFF.

V usage is TRBV11-2 and J usage is TRBJ2-3; 7 nucleotides agree with TRBD2. V lost 6 bases to trimming and J lost 4 bases; unmatched junction nucleotides: 7. The CDR3 is 14 residues long. Germline V gives CDR1 SGHAT, CDR2 FQNNGV. The CDR3 loop is CASRPGTSADTQYF. CDR3 DNA sequence: TGTGCCAGCAGGCCGGGCACTAGCGCAGATACGCAGTATTTT.

The chain uses TRBV19 and TRBJ2-3, with a weak D call TRBD2 (6 bases). Trimming took off 8 bases at V and 2 bases at J, with 14 bases between the two ends. Per the germline V gene, CDR1 is LNHDA and CDR2 is SQIVND (reference sequence). The CDR3 has 14 amino acids. CDR3 residues: CASRPSVDTDTQYF. CDR3 coding DNA: TGTGCCAGTCGTCCTAGCGTAGACACAGATACGCAGTATTTT.

Many counts were recorded for this clonotype. The chain couples TRBV20-1 to TRBJ1-1; perhaps TRBD1 as D (5 bases). CDR1 and CDR2 (germline): DFQATT, SNEGSKA (reference sequence). Trimming stripped 0 bases from V and 1 base from J, with 9 bases between. The CDR3 sequence is 14 residues long. CDR3 nucleotide sequence: TGCAGTGCTAGAGATGGGGGGTGGAACACTGAAGCTTTCTTT. Translation: CSARDGGWNTEAFF.

The chain employs TRBV18 and TRBJ2-1, with TRBD1 identical over 7 bases. Germline CDR1 reads KGHSH; CDR2 reads LQKENI. J was trimmed by 8 bases and V by 3 bases; bases with no gene match: 7. The CDR3 is 14 amino acids. CDR3 bases: TGTGCCAGCTCACCGACGACAGGGTCCGATGAGCAGTTCTTC. As protein: CASSPTTGSDEQFF.

This clonotype was detected only a few times. V gene TRBV20-1 combines with J gene TRBJ2-3; a weak D match, TRBD2 (6 bases). V gave up 7 bases and J gave up 0 bases, with 14 bases separating them. Germline V CDR1 and CDR2: DFQATT, SNEGSKA (reference sequence). The CDR3 length is 14 residues. CDR3 DNA sequence: TGCAGTGTCCTGCCTAGCGCGAGCACAGATACGCAGTATTTT. Its protein is CSVLPSASTDTQYF.